This record concerns one T cell receptor beta chain sequence. Authors' methods: Estimated nucleated cell counts came from reference gene primer amplification. Clones were sequenced by immunoSEQ multiplex PCR, and TCRdb holds only the in-frame ones, with some missing. V and J calls and clone size are as listed in that table; D and trimming were resolved from the DNA. Of fewer than 200,000 clones in the sample, roughly 81% are singletons; the top ten hold 7.7%. The data belong to a study of blood T cell repertoires in COVID-19. Study as a whole: From the United States, Italy and Spain came samples of acute and convalescent COVID-19. Nucleic acid was either cDNA or gDNA, and it came from T cells, B-cell-depleted T cells, or PBMCs.

This CDR3 is 13 amino acids long. V lost 4 bases and J 4 bases, leaving 10 bases between the germline ends. Per germline, CDR1 ENHRY and CDR2 SYGVKD. The rearrangement uses TRBV10-3 and TRBJ1-2, with D maybe TRBD1 (6 bases). The source is a man aged 35 to 55 who had recovered from COVID-19. The sequenced sample was peripheral blood. CDR3 sequence: CAISGQETYGYTF. The CDR3 DNA is TGTGCCATCAGTGGACAGGAAACCTATGGCTACACCTTC.